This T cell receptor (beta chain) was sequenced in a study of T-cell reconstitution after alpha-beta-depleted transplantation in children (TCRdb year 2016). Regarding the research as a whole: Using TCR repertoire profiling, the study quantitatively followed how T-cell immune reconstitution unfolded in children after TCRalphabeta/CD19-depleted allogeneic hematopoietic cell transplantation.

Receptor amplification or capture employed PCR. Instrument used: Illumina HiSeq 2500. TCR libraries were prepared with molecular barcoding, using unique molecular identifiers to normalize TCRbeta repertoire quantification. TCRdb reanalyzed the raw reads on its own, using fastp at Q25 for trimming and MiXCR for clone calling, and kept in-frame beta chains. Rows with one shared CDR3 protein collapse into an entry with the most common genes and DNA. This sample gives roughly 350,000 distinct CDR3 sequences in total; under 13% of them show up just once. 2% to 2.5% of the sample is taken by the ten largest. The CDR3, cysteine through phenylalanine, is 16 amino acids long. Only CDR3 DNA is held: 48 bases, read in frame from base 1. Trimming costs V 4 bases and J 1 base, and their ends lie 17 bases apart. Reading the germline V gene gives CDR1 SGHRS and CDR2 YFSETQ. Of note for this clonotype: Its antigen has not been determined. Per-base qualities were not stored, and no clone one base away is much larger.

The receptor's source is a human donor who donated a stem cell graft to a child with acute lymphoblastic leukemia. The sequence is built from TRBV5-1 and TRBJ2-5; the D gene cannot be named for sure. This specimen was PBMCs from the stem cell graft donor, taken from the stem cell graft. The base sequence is TGCGCCAGCAGCGACACTGGTAGCTCCTTCCAAGAGACCCAGTACTTC. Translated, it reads CASSDTGSSFQETQYF. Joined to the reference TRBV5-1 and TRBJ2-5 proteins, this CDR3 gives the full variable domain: KAGVTQTPRYLIKTRGQQVTLSCSPISGHRSVSWYQQTPGQGLQFLFEYFSETQRNKGNFPGRFSGRQFSNSRSEMNVSTLELGDSALYLCASSDTGSSFQETQYFGPGTRLLVL.